One sample yielded the 7 T cell receptor beta chains listed below, sequenced in a study of blood T cell repertoires in COVID-19 (dated by TCRdb to 2020 to 2021). The library came from the immunoSEQ multiplex PCR assay. TCRdb re-hosts the immuneACCESS table, in-frame sequences only. Its copies lack some clones; in the studies checked, an unresolved V gene accounts for under half of them, and the cause for the rest is not known. In this sample the table shows tens of thousands of clones, approximately 88% of which occur a single time. Of the sample, roughly 6% is held by the ten largest clones. Specimen: peripheral blood. Receptor source: a woman between 50 and 59 years old with acute or convalescent COVID-19.

The J gene is TRBJ1-2, the V gene TRBV19; D is undetermined. The CDR3 loop spans 15 amino acids. The V end lost 4 bases, the J end lost 8 bases, and 20 bases lay between the germline ends. Germline V gene sequence: CDR1 LNHDA, CDR2 SQIVND (reference sequence). The CDR3 here is CASSTRGRLVSGYTF. The CDR3, as DNA: TGTGCCAGTAGTACCCGAGGGAGATTGGTATCGGGCTACACCTTC.

V gene TRBV19 combines with J gene TRBJ2-1; D is perhaps TRBD2 (5 bases). CDR1 and CDR2 from the germline V gene are LNHDA and SQIVND (reference sequence). This CDR3 is built from 11 residues. The V gene lost 1 base and the J gene lost 12 bases, with 7 bases spanning the gap. Written as DNA, the CDR3 is TGTGCCAGTAGTATAGCGGGAACGCAGTTCTTC. It translates to CASSIAGTQFF.

V usage is TRBV5-1 and J usage is TRBJ1-1, with 9 bases that match TRBD1. J gave up 4 bases and V 2 bases, and 3 bases lay outside the gene matches. CDR1 SGHRS and CDR2 YFSETQ come from the germline V gene. The length of the CDR3 is 14 residues. This CDR3 reads CASSLQTGGTEAFF. In nucleotides, the CDR3 is TGCGCCAGCAGCTTACAGACAGGGGGCACTGAAGCTTTCTTT. The full variable domain, rest sourced from reference TRBV5-1 and TRBJ1-1, is KAGVTQTPRYLIKTRGQQVTLSCSPISGHRSVSWYQQTPGQGLQFLFEYFSETQRNKGNFPGRFSGRQFSNSRSEMNVSTLELGDSALYLCASSLQTGGTEAFFGQGTRLTVV.

The chain carries TRBV28 and TRBJ2-7, with D possibly TRBD1 on 6 matching bases. CDR1 is MDHEN and CDR2 is SYDVKM in the germline V gene. The V and J ends lost 8 bases and 3 bases respectively, with 8 bases between them. This CDR3 comprises 11 residues. The CDR3 here is CASQGLYEQYF. CDR3 DNA sequence: TGTGCCAGCCAGGGGCTCTACGAGCAGTACTTC.

V usage is TRBV18 and J usage is TRBJ1-4; the D is unclear. The CDR3 is 13 amino acids. Germline CDR1 is KGHSH and CDR2 is LQKENI. The germline V and J ends were trimmed by 3 bases and 8 bases, with 10 bases remaining between them. CDR3: CASSPSRGEKLFF. CDR3 sequence (DNA): TGTGCCAGCTCACCGTCACGCGGCGAAAAACTGTTTTTT.

The rearrangement joins TRBV28 to TRBJ2-5; the D gene is possibly TRBD1 (6 bases). With 9 bases removed from V and 3 bases from J, the gap between germline ends came to 17 bases. CDR1 and CDR2 (germline): MDHEN, SYDVKM. The CDR3 is 14 residues long. The CDR3 bases are TGTGCCAGTACCGGGACATTTACCGAAGAGACCCAGTACTTC. Its translation: CASTGTFTEETQYF.

The genes are TRBV9 and TRBJ1-2; D perhaps matches TRBD1 (5 bases). The CDR3 runs 13 residues. V was clipped by 4 bases and J by 7 bases, with 14 bases between them. The V gene's germline CDR1 is SGDLS and CDR2 YYNGEE. The CDR3 DNA sequence: TGTGCCAGCAGCCCCTCCGGGGGAGGTGGCTACACCTTC. Amino acids: CASSPSGGGGYTF.